This is a list of T cell receptor beta chains from one sample in a study of radiation and T cells in renal cell carcinoma. Libraries were prepared by immunoSEQ multiplex PCR; TCRdb keeps only in-frame clonotypes and omits some of them. The data hold about 91,000 clones, with roughly four fifths observed a single time. The source material was blood, sampled from a patient whose treatment included radiotherapy and nephrectomy. The receptors stem from a man aged 55 to 70 with renal cell carcinoma. The CDR3 runs from the conserved cysteine through the conserved F or W. D genes are given only for firm matches. Clone sizes are given selectively: once, few, many, or a class where the clone is expanded.

>NA|TRBJ2-3|TRBD2|16|TRBV6-5
TGTGCCAGCAGTTGGGAGGGGTCTCTAAGCACAGATACGCAGTATTTT
CASSWEGSLSTDTQYF
>once|TRBJ1-1|NA|14|TRBV9
TGTGCCAGCAGCGTAGCCCCGGAGAACACTGAAGCTTTCTTT
CASSVAPENTEAFF
>NA|TRBJ2-7|NA|14|TRBV6-6
TGTGCCAGCACTGGGGCAGGGGCAAGATACGAGCAGTACTTC
CASTGAGARYEQYF
>NA|TRBJ2-6|NA|14|TRBV7-8
TGTGCCAGCAGCCCAGGGACTGGGGCCAACGTCCTGACTTTC
CASSPGTGANVLTF
>NA|TRBJ2-7|NA|11|TRBV6-5
TGTGCCAGCATGGGAGGCTACGAGCAGTACTTC
CASMGGYEQYF
>few|TRBJ1-1|NA|13|TRBV19
TGTGCCAGTAGTCTGACAGGGAACACTGAAGCTTTCTTT
CASSLTGNTEAFF
>NA|TRBJ2-1|TRBD2|16|TRBV29-1
TGCAGCGTTGTAGTAGTTTGGGAGGGCCTAGGTGATGAGCAGTTCTTC
CSVVVVWEGLGDEQFF
>NA|TRBJ2-1|TRBD2|15|TRBV5-4
TGTGCCAGCAGCGCCGGGACTAGCGGGAGGTTTGGGCAGTTCTTC
CASSAGTSGRFGQFF
>NA|TRBJ1-1|NA|11|TRBV10-2
TGCGCCAGCCTACTAGGCACTGAAGCTTTCTTT
CASLLGTEAFF
>NA|TRBJ2-7|NA|13|TRBV28
TGTGCCAGCAGTTTCAGGGTCCCCTACGAGCAGTACTTC
CASSFRVPYEQYF
>once|TRBJ2-5|NA|15|TRBV18
TGTGCCAGCTCACCAGACCAGGGAGCTGGAGAGACCCAGTACTTC
CASSPDQGAGETQYF
>NA|TRBJ1-1|TRBD1|16|TRBV11-2
TGTGCCAGCAGCCGGACAGGGGATGGGAGGAACACTGAAGCTTTCTTT
CASSRTGDGRNTEAFF
>NA|TRBJ2-1|TRBD2|16|TRBV7-2
TGTGCCAGCAGCCCGACCGGGACTAGGCGATTCAATGAGCAGTTCTTC
CASSPTGTRRFNEQFF
>once|TRBJ2-3|NA|15|TRBV21-1
TGTGCCAGCAGCAAACTAGCGGCTAGCACAGATACGCAGTATTTT
CASSKLAASTDTQYF
>NA|TRBJ2-7|TRBD1|15|TRBV27
TGTGCCAGCAGTACGACGGACAGGAAGATCTACGAGCAGTACTTC
CASSTTDRKIYEQYF
>NA|TRBJ2-7|NA|14|TRBV27
TGTGCCAGCAGTTTCGGGGGCGCGGTTGACGAGCAGTACTTC
CASSFGGAVDEQYF
>once|TRBJ2-7|TRBD2|16|TRBV18
TGTGCCAGCTCGCCGGGGGGGGGCCGACGAGGATACGAGCAGTACTTC
CASSPGGGRRGYEQYF
>once|TRBJ1-2|NA|13|TRBV5-6
TGTGCCAGCAGTCCCGACAGCTCCTATGGCTACACCTTC
CASSPDSSYGYTF
>NA|TRBJ1-2|NA|15|TRBV7-9
TGTGCCAGCAGCTCCGGACAGAACGGCTACTATGGCTACACCTTC
CASSSGQNGYYGYTF
>NA|TRBJ1-6|NA|17|TRBV28
TGTGCCAGCAGTTCCGGACAACCAAGCTCCTATAATTCACCCCTCCACTTT
CASSSGQPSSYNSPLHF
>NA|TRBJ2-2|NA|13|TRBV7-2
TGTGCCAGCAGCCTTACTAGTACCGGGGAGCTGTTTTTT
CASSLTSTGELFF
>NA|TRBJ1-2|NA|15|TRBV5-6
TGTGCCAGCAGCTTGGGAACAGGGAGTACGTATGGCTACACCTTC
CASSLGTGSTYGYTF
>NA|TRBJ2-3|TRBD2|14|TRBV2
TGTGCCAGCACCTGGGGCGGGAGTGCAGATACGCAGTATTTT
CASTWGGSADTQYF
>NA|TRBJ2-1|NA|13|TRBV4-3
TGCGCCAGCAGCCAAGCCCGGGGCAATGAGCAGTTCTTC
CASSQARGNEQFF
>NA|TRBJ1-1|TRBD1|16|TRBV18
TGTGCCAGCTCACCACCGACAGGGGTGGAGAACACTGAAGCTTTCTTT
CASSPPTGVENTEAFF
>once|TRBJ2-7|NA|14|TRBV19
TGTGCCAGTAGTATGGCCACAGCTACCTACGAGCAGTACTTC
CASSMATATYEQYF
>NA|TRBJ1-4|NA|14|TRBV5-1
TGCGCCAGCAGCTTGGGAACAGGGAACGAAAAACTGTTTTTT
CASSLGTGNEKLFF
>NA|TRBJ2-7|TRBD1|13|TRBV27
TGTGCCAGTAGTGACAGGGCCCGCTACGAGCAGTACTTC
CASSDRARYEQYF
>NA|TRBJ2-3|TRBD2|19|TRBV27
TGTGCCAGCAGTTTATCCACAGGAGCGACTAGCGGGCGGACAGATACGCAGTATTTT
CASSLSTGATSGRTDTQYF
>once|TRBJ2-7|NA|13|TRBV25-1
TGTGCCAGCAGTGAATCAGCGTTCTACGAGCAGTACTTC
CASSESAFYEQYF
>NA|TRBJ2-3|TRBD2|16|TRBV2
TGTGCCAGCAATACCCGACTAGCGGGAGGGGAAGATACGCAGTATTTT
CASNTRLAGGEDTQYF
>NA|TRBJ2-3|NA|14|TRBV6-1
TGTGCCAGCAGTGTTCTTAGCGGCGGGGATACGCAGTATTTT
CASSVLSGGDTQYF
>once|TRBJ2-1|TRBD2|13|TRBV10-2
TGCGCCAGCGCCGAGCGGGATTACAATGAGCAGTTCTTC
CASAERDYNEQFF
>NA|TRBJ2-1|NA|15|TRBV5-1
TGCGCCAGCAGCTTTGACAACAGGCTGGGGGATGAGCAGTTCTTC
CASSFDNRLGDEQFF
>NA|TRBJ2-3|NA|14|TRBV15
TGTGCCACCAGCAGAGCACAGACTCGAGATACGCAGTATTTT
CATSRAQTRDTQYF
>NA|TRBJ2-3|NA|14|TRBV5-4
TGTGCCAGCAGCTTGACGGCTAGCACAGATACGCAGTATTTT
CASSLTASTDTQYF
>NA|TRBJ1-2|NA|14|TRBV5-1
TGCGCCAGCTCCGAGGGTCCGAACCAATATGGCTACACCTTC
CASSEGPNQYGYTF
>NA|TRBJ2-4|TRBD1|16|TRBV9
TGTGCCAGCAGCCCCCGAGGGTCGGGACAGGAAAACATTCAGTACTTC
CASSPRGSGQENIQYF
>NA|TRBJ2-1|TRBD2|16|TRBV7-2
TGTGCCAGCAGCTCACTTGGACTAGCGGCCTACAATGAGCAGTTCTTC
CASSSLGLAAYNEQFF
>few|TRBJ2-3|NA|12|TRBV25-1
TGTGCCAGCGGCCTCGGGGCAGATACGCAGTATTTT
CASGLGADTQYF
>NA|TRBJ1-4|NA|14|TRBV28
TGTGCCAGCAGTTTAACAGCAACTAATGAAAAACTGTTTTTT
CASSLTATNEKLFF
>NA|TRBJ2-6|NA|14|TRBV5-4
TGTGCCAGCAGCTTGGGCTTTGGGGCCAACGTCCTGACTTTC
CASSLGFGANVLTF